Below, 16 T cell receptor beta chains from the same sample are listed, as sequenced in a study of cytomegalovirus exposure and HLA in healthy donors. It was with 60 Vbeta and 13 Jbeta primers that the PCR ran. The table came from immunoSEQ multiplex PCR; TCRdb's copy has only in-frame clones and leaves some out. This sample has more than 95,000 clones; around 80% occur once, and the top ten carry 1.2%. The sequencing input was PBMCs. Source of these receptors: a female donor in good health and CMV-seronegative.

The chain carries TRBV18 and TRBJ2-1; TRBD2 matches at 13 bases. Trimming took 0 bases from V and 4 from J; bases not matched to a gene: 3. Germline values: CDR1 KGHSH, CDR2 LQKENI. The CDR3 is 17 residues long. CDR3 sequence reads: CASSPPGLAGFYNEQFF. The CDR3 coding sequence is TGTGCCAGCTCACCACCGGGACTAGCGGGATTTTACAATGAGCAGTTCTTC.

The chain links TRBV7-6 to TRBJ2-3, with TRBD2 matching over 7 bases. Germline-derived CDR1 and CDR2 are SGHVS and FNYEAQ. CDR3 length: 16 amino acids. With 4 bases clipped from V and 2 bases from J, the junction kept 9 bases outside the gene matches. The CDR3 is CASSSLAANPTDTQYF. The CDR3 DNA reads as TGTGCCAGCAGCTCCCTAGCGGCCAACCCCACAGATACGCAGTATTTT.

J is TRBJ1-1 and V is TRBV15; 12 bases align to TRBD1. Trimming cost V 3 bases and J 5 bases; bases outside gene matches: 7. The CDR3 length is 16 residues. Germline assignment: CDR1 LNHNV and CDR2 YYDKDF (reference sequence). CDR3 region: CATSSPGQGARTEAFF. In DNA form, the CDR3 reads TGTGCCACCAGCAGTCCGGGACAGGGGGCCCGGACTGAAGCTTTCTTT.

The chain links TRBV5-1 to TRBJ2-5, with D uncertain. V was pared by 1 base and J by 0 bases, with 7 bases between. The germline CDR1 and CDR2 sequences are SGHRS and YFSETQ. The CDR3 has 14 amino acids. The CDR3 nucleotides are TGCGCCAGCAGCTTGTACGCGGACCAAGAGACCCAGTACTTC. Encoded protein: CASSLYADQETQYF.

As regards this clone: Mismatch with germline at one junction end may stem from a read error. This rearrangement joins TRBV7-6 to TRBJ2-1; D is uncertain. The germline V gene encodes CDR1 SGHVS and CDR2 FNYEAQ. The CDR3 runs 14 residues. The CDR3 nucleotides are TGTGCCAGCAGCTTATCAGTGGCACGCAATGGGCAGTTCTTC. Translating it yields CASSLSVARNGQFF.

The chain uses TRBV19 and TRBJ2-5; 16 nucleotides line up with TRBD2. Trimming at V came to 4 bases and at J to 5 bases, leaving 10 bases not matched to a gene. CDR1 and CDR2 (germline): LNHDA, SQIVND (reference sequence). The CDR3 is 18 residues long. CDR3 loop: CASSTKGTSGGALETQYF. CDR3 nucleotides: TGTGCCAGTAGTACGAAAGGGACTAGCGGGGGGGCCCTGGAGACCCAGTACTTC. The full variable domain, rest sourced from reference TRBV19 and TRBJ2-5, is DGGITQSPKYLFRKEGQNVTLSCEQNLNHDAMYWYRQDPGQGLRLIYYSQIVNDFQKGDIAEGYSVSREKKESFPLTVTSAQKNPTAFYLCASSTKGTSGGALETQYFGPGTRLLVL.

V gene TRBV5-1 combines with J gene TRBJ1-1; D remains unclear. The germline V gene has CDR1 SGHRS and CDR2 YFSETQ. The CDR3 runs 16 residues. Trimming removed 5 bases at V and 1 base at J, with 18 bases between. As DNA, the CDR3 is TGCGCCAGCAGTCTCCAGGTTTTCCTTCGGAACACTGAAGCTTTCTTT. Translation: CASSLQVFLRNTEAFF.

The chain's CDR3 is CASSPPGLAPWGQFF. DNA for the CDR3: TGTGCCAGCAGCCCCCCGGGACTAGCGCCTTGGGGGCAGTTCTTC. J is TRBJ2-1 and V is TRBV6-5, with TRBD2 matching over 10 bases. This CDR3 spans 15 amino acids. J was trimmed by 12 bases and V by 6 bases; bases with no gene match: 14. The V gene's germline CDR1 is MNHEY and CDR2 SVGAGI.

J is TRBJ1-5 and V is TRBV28, with D maybe TRBD1 (6 bases). The CDR3 is 15 residues long. Germline-derived CDR1 and CDR2 are MDHEN and SYDVKM. V shed 6 bases and J shed 5 bases, with 17 bases lying between them. The CDR3 sequence is CASSPQGSGYQPQHF. The CDR3 nucleotides read TGTGCCAGCAGCCCACAGGGCTCGGGATATCAGCCCCAGCATTTT.

The chain combines TRBV28 with TRBJ1-6; D gene unclear. This CDR3 contains 10 residues. Germline V gene data show CDR1 as MDHEN and CDR2 as SYDVKM. V lost 3 bases and J 16 bases, leaving 7 bases between the germline ends. The CDR3 DNA is TGTGCCAGCAGTTTGGAGGAGCTCCACTTT. This codes for CASSLEELHF.

This chain links TRBV9 with TRBJ2-1, with 9 bases identical to TRBD2. Germline CDR1 SGDLS, CDR2 YYNGEE. With V trimmed by 4 bases and J by 5 bases, 22 bases remained unmatched. There are 20 residues in the CDR3. The CDR3 nucleotides read TGTGCCAGCAGCCCCCCCGGGCTAGCGGGAAGGACGCCTCAAGACAATGAGCAGTTCTTC. It specifies CASSPPGLAGRTPQDNEQFF.

DNA for the CDR3: TGTGCCTGGAGTGTAGGGGGTAAAAAACTGTTTTTT. As protein: CAWSVGGKKLFF. The chain has TRBV30 and TRBJ1-4; weak D call: TRBD1 (6 bases). V was shortened by 0 bases and J by 9 bases, with 8 bases between the two germline ends. Germline values: CDR1 GTSNPN, CDR2 SVGIG (reference sequence). This CDR3 is 12 amino acids long.

Note on this clone: Sequence at one end of the junction differs from germline and may be a read error. This CDR3 is also generated by other DNA sequences in the sample. The rearrangement links TRBV19 to TRBJ1-2, with 8 bases that match TRBD1. CDR1 is LNHDA, CDR2 SQIVND, per germline (reference sequence). This CDR3 is 13 amino acids long. The CDR3 is CASSRQGRNGYTF. Written as DNA, the CDR3 is TGTGCCAGTAGTAGACAGGGGAGGAATGGCTACACCTTT.

This chain links TRBV9 with TRBJ1-2, with 9 bases fitting TRBD1. The CDR3 extends over 13 amino acids. V gave up 4 bases and J gave up 6 bases; unmatched junction bases: 4. Germline CDR1 reads SGDLS; CDR2 reads YYNGEE. In nucleotides, the CDR3 is TGTGCCAGCAGCACCCGGACAGGGGATGGCTACACCTTC. Protein product: CASSTRTGDGYTF.

In DNA form, the CDR3 reads TGTGCCAGCAGTGTTTCCTTAGGGGTCACTGAAGCTTTCTTT. Amino acid sequence: CASSVSLGVTEAFF. The V gene is TRBV28, the J gene TRBJ1-1, with D possibly TRBD1 on 5 matching bases. Germline CDR1 MDHEN, CDR2 SYDVKM. The CDR3 is 14 residues long. Trimming pared 5 bases from V and 4 bases from J, leaving 14 bases between.

This clone appeared once. The junction does not match germline at one end; this may be a read error. This rearrangement joins TRBV7-9 to TRBJ2-3; tentative D call: TRBD2 (6 bases). The germline V gene encodes CDR1 SEHNR and CDR2 FQNEAQ (reference sequence). The CDR3 is 15 amino acids. This CDR3 reads CSSSLYGGSTDTQYF. DNA for the CDR3: TGTTCCAGCAGCTTATACGGGGGATCCACAGATACGCAGTATTTT.